The clone carrying this T cell receptor beta chain was seen ten or more times. Its antigen remains unidentified. The data stem from a study of T cell repertoires in cytomegalovirus infection. Overall study: Researchers turned to recently identified HLA-C-restricted CMV epitopes as well as well-studied HLA-B-restricted ones. Public TCR beta signatures provided an indication of both CMV infection and a matching HLA type. Study-level points and caveats: Clonotypes of TCR beta that were HLA-C-restricted and CMV-specific dominated the ex vivo response.

TCRdb reprocessed the reads with MiXCR, giving one entry per CDR3 protein. The sample lists approximately 120,000 distinct CDR3 sequences, around 30% occurring once. V lost 0 bases, J lost 4 bases, and 9 bases lay in between. Germline V lookup: CDR1 SGHVS, CDR2 FQNEAQ. This CDR3 has 14 amino acids. V gene TRBV7-8 combines with J gene TRBJ1-2; D might be TRBD1 (5 bases). The receptor was derived from a human donor in good health (CMV status not recorded). Some clones in this sample may be carry-over from other donors' samples. This specimen consisted of CD8+ T cells from cultured PBMCs, obtained from culture after CMV antigen stimulation. The CDR3: CASSLAQGIYGYTF. In DNA, the CDR3 is TGTGCCAGCAGCTTAGCCCAGGGAATCTATGGCTACACCTTC. Based on the CDR3 plus reference TRBV7-8 and TRBJ1-2, the full variable domain is GAGVSQSPRYKVAKRGQDVALRCDPISGHVSLFWYQQALGQGPEFLTYFQNEAQLDKSGLPSDRFFAERPEGSVSTLKIQRTQQEDSAVYLCASSLAQGIYGYTFGSGTRLTVV.